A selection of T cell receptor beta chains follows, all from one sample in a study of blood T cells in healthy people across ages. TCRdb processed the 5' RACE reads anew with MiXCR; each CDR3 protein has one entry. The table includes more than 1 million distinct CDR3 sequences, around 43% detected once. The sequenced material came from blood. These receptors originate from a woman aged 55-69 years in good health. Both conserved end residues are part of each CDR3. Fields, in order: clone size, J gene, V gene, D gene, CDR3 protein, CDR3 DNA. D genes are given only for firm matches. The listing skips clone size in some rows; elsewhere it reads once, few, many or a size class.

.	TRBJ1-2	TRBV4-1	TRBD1	CASSQDPGGLGYGYTF	TGCGCCAGCAGCCAAGATCCAGGGGGTTTGGGCTATGGCTACACCTTC
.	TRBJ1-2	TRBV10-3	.	CANSIANYGYTF	TGTGCCAACAGTATCGCTAACTATGGCTACACCTTC
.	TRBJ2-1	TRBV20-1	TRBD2	CSALNAGGGSVEQFF	TGCAGTGCTCTGAACGCGGGAGGGGGTTCCGTTGAGCAGTTCTTC
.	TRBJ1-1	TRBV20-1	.	CSADNVVNTEAFF	TGCAGTGCGGATAATGTTGTGAACACTGAAGCTTTCTTT
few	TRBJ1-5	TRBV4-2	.	CASSQEVGGGEQPQHF	TGTGCCAGCAGCCAAGAGGTTGGGGGGGGGGAGCAGCCCCAGCATTTT
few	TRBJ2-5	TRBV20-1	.	CSARDLWGRVETQYF	TGCAGTGCTAGAGATCTTTGGGGGCGTGTAGAGACCCAGTACTTC
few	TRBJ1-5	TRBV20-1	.	CSASGPRGNQPQHF	TGCAGTGCTTCGGGACCAAGAGGCAATCAGCCCCAGCATTTT
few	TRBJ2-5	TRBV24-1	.	CATSDSGRTQETQYF	TGTGCCACCAGTGATTCTGGACGGACACAAGAGACCCAGTACTTC
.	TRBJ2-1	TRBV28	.	CASSRILGDEQFF	TGTGCCAGCAGCCGAATTTTGGGGGATGAGCAGTTCTTC
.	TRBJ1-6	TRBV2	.	CASSGGTPSSYNSPLHF	TGTGCCAGCAGTGGAGGGACGCCGAGCTCCTATAATTCACCCCTCCACTTT
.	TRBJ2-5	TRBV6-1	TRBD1	CASGGQGEETQYF	TGTGCCAGCGGGGGTCAGGGGGAAGAGACCCAGTACTTC
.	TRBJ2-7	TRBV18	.	CASSPKSTASYEQYF	TGTGCCAGCTCACCTAAATCTACAGCATCCTACGAGCAGTACTTC
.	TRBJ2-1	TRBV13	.	CASSSDQGGFVSEQFF	TGTGCCAGCAGCTCGGACCAGGGGGGGTTTGTGAGTGAGCAGTTCTTC
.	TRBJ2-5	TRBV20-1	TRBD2	CSANRGGSYQETQYF	TGCAGTGCTAATCGGGGGGGGTCGTACCAAGAGACCCAGTACTTC
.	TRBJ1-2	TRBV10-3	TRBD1	CAISQGQNYGYTF	TGTGCCATCAGCCAGGGACAGAACTATGGCTACACCTTC
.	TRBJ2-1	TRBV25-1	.	CTSMEQGGNNEQFF	TGTACCAGCATGGAACAGGGTGGAAACAATGAGCAGTTCTTC
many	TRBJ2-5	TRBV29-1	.	CSAERPGQETQYF	TGCAGCGCAGAAAGGCCGGGGCAAGAGACCCAGTACTTC
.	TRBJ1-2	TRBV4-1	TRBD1	CASGQGPNYGYTF	TGCGCCAGCGGACAGGGACCTAACTATGGCTACACCTTC
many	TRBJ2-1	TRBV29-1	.	CSVRLTYNEQFF	TGCAGCGTCCGGTTAACTTACAATGAGCAGTTCTTC
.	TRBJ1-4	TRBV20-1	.	CSGRDAVTNEKLFF	TGCAGTGGCAGGGATGCTGTAACTAATGAAAAACTGTTTTTT
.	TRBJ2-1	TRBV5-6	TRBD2	CASSLWLAGGSSYNEQFF	TGTGCCAGCAGCTTGTGGCTAGCGGGAGGGAGCTCCTACAATGAGCAGTTCTTC
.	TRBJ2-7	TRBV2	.	CASGWGSSYNEQYF	TGTGCCAGCGGGTGGGGTAGCTCCTACAATGAGCAGTACTTC
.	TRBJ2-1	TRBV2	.	CASSEEGVYNEQFF	TGTGCCAGCAGTGAGGAGGGCGTCTACAATGAGCAGTTCTTC
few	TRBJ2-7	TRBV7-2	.	CASSPLRRYEQYF	TGTGCCAGCAGCCCCCTAAGGCGATACGAGCAGTACTTC
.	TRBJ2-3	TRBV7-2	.	CASSARIGGGTTDTQYF	TGTGCCAGCAGTGCAAGGATAGGGGGGGGTACAACAGATACGCAGTATTTT
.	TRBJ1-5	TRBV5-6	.	CASSLTSGEPSNQPQHF	TGTGCCAGCAGCTTGACTTCGGGGGAACCTAGCAATCAGCCCCAGCATTTT
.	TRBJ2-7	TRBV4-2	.	CASSQEGVFPNNEQYF	TGTGCCAGCAGCCAAGAGGGAGTATTCCCTAACAATGAGCAGTACTTC
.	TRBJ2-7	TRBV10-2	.	CASSEPRVWNYEQYF	TGCGCCAGCAGTGAACCCCGGGTGTGGAACTACGAGCAGTACTTC
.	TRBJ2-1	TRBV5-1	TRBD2	CASSMTPGTSGDNEQFF	TGCGCCAGCAGCATGACTCCCGGGACTAGCGGAGACAATGAGCAGTTCTTC
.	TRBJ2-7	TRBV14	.	CASSTFTGFRPYEQYF	TGTGCCAGCAGCACATTTACCGGATTTAGGCCCTACGAGCAGTACTTC
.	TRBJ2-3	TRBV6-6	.	CASTSRRDTDTQYF	TGTGCCAGCACCTCGAGAAGGGACACAGATACGCAGTATTTT
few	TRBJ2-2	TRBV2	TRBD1	CASSAQGAGELFF	TGTGCCAGCAGCGCTCAGGGGGCCGGGGAGCTGTTTTTT
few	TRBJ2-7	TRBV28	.	CASSPRQGFDSYEQYF	TGTGCCAGCAGCCCTCGTCAGGGGTTCGATTCCTACGAGCAGTACTTC
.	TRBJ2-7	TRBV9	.	CASYRSNPSGDEQYF	TGTGCCAGCTACCGTTCGAACCCCTCTGGAGACGAGCAGTACTTC
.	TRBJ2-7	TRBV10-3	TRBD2	CAVRLAGGTYEQYF	TGTGCCGTCCGACTGGCGGGAGGGACCTACGAGCAGTATTTC
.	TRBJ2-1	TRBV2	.	CASSDRVLFF	TGTGCCAGCAGTGACAGGGTCTTGTTCTTC
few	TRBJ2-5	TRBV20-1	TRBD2	CSAQRTSGPETQYF	TGCAGTGCTCAGAGGACTAGCGGGCCAGAGACCCAGTACTTC
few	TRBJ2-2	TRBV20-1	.	CSAPRHGNTGELFF	TGCAGTGCTCCGAGGCACGGGAACACCGGGGAGCTGTTTTTT
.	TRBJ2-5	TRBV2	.	CASRLVRETQYF	TGTGCCAGCCGACTAGTGAGGGAGACCCAGTACTTC
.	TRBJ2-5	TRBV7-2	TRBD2	CASSLAPGLAGGRKFRETQYF	TGTGCCAGCAGCTTAGCGCCGGGACTAGCGGGAGGGCGCAAGTTTCGGGAGACCCAGTACTTC
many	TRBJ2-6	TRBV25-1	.	CASSLTGHSGANVLTF	TGTGCCAGCAGTTTGACAGGACACTCTGGGGCCAACGTCCTGACTTTC
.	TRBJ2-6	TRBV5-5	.	CASSLPFSGANVLTF	TGTGCCAGCAGCTTACCCTTTTCTGGGGCCAACGTCCTGACTTTC
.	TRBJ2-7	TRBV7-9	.	CASSSVGVGGQYF	TGTGCCAGCAGTTCAGTGGGCGTCGGGGGGCAGTACTTC
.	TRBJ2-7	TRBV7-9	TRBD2	CASSSNSGTNPCEQYF	TGTGCCAGCAGCTCCAATAGCGGGACAAACCCCTGCGAGCAGTACTTC
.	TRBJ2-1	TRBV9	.	CASSVALVSNEQFF	TGTGCCAGCAGCGTAGCACTAGTATCCAATGAGCAGTTCTTC
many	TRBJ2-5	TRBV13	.	CASSSGTEETQYF	TGTGCCAGCAGCTCCGGGACCGAAGAGACCCAGTACTTC
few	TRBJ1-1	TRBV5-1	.	CASSTGPPNTEAFF	TGCGCCAGCAGCACCGGGCCCCCGAACACTGAAGCTTTCTTT
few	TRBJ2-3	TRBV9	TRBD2	CASSAAASGRADTQYF	TGTGCCAGCAGCGCAGCAGCTAGCGGGAGGGCAGATACGCAGTATTTT
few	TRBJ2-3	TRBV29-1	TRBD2	CSVGASGTPADTQYF	TGCAGCGTTGGGGCTAGCGGGACTCCGGCAGATACGCAGTATTTT
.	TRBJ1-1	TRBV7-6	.	CASSGKVRGQAFF	TGTGCCAGCAGCGGGAAGGTTCGGGGACAAGCTTTCTTT
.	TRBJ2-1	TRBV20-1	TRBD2	CSARTSGSTYNEQFF	TGCAGTGCTAGAACTAGCGGGAGCACGTACAATGAGCAGTTCTTC
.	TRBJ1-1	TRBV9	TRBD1	CASSVEGGEDTEAFF	TGTGCCAGCAGCGTAGAAGGGGGCGAGGACACTGAAGCTTTCTTT
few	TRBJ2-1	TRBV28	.	CASSLSPSNEQFF	TGTGCCAGCAGTTTATCCCCGAGCAATGAGCAGTTCTTC
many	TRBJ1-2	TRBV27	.	CASSLDGAYGYTF	TGTGCCAGCAGTTTGGACGGAGCCTATGGCTACACCTTC
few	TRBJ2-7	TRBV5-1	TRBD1	CASSTQGQGPYEQYF	TGCGCCAGCAGCACGCAAGGACAGGGCCCGTACGAGCAGTACTTC